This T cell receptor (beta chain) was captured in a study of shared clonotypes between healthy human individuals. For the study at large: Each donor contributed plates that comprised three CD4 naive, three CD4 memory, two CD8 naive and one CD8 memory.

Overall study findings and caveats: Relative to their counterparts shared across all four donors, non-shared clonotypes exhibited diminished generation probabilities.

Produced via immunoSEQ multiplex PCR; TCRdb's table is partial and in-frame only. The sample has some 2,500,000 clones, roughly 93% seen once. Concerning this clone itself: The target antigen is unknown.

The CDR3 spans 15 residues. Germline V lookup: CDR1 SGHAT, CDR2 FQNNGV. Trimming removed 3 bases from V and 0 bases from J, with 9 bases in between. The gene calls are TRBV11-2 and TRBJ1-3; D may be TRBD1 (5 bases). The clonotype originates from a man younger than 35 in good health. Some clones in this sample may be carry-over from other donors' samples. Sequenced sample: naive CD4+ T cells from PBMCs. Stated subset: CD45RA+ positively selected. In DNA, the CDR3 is TGTGCCAGCAGCTTGAACAGGATCTCTGGAAACACCATATATTTT. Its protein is CASSLNRISGNTIYF.